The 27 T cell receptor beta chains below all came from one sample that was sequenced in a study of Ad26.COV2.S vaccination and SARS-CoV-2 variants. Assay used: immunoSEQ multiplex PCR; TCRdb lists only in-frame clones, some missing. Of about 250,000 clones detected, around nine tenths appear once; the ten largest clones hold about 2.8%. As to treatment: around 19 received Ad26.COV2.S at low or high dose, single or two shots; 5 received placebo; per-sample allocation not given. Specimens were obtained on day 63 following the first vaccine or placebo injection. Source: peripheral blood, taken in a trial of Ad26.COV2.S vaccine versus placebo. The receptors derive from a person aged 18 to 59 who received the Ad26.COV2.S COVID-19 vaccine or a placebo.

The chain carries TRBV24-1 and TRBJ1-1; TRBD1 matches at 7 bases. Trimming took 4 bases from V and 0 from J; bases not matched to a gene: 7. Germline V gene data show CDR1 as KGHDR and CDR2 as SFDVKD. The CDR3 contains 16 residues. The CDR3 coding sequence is TGTGCCACCAGTGAAACACGACAGGGTTTGAACACTGAAGCTTTCTTT. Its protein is CATSETRQGLNTEAFF.

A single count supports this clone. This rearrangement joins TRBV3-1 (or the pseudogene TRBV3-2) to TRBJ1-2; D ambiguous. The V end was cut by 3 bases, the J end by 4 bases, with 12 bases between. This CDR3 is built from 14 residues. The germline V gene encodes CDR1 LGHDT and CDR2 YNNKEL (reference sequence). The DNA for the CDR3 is TGTGCCAGCAGCCAGGGCCCTGCCCTCTATGGCTACACCTTC. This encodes CASSQGPALYGYTF.

Here the CDR3 reads CASSYSGQGSEKLFF. The DNA for the CDR3 is TGTGCCAGCAGTTACTCGGGACAGGGCAGTGAAAAACTGTTTTTT. The chain employs TRBV6-6 and TRBJ1-4, with 9 bases identical to TRBD1. V dropped 0 bases and J dropped 7; count of bases not matched to a gene: 3. The CDR3 is made up of 15 amino acids. Germline CDR1 is MNHNY and CDR2 is SVGAGI (reference sequence).

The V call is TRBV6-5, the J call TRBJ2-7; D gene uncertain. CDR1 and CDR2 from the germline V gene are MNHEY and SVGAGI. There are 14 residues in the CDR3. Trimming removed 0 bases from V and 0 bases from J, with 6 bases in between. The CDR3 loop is CASSYSYSSYEQYV. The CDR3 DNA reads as TGTGCCAGCAGTTACTCGTACAGCTCCTACGAGCAGTACGTC.

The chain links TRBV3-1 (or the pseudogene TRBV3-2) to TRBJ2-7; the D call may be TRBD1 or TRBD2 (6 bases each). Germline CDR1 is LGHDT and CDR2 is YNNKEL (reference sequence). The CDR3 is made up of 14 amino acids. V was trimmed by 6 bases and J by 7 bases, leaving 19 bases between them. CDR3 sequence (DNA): TGTGCCAGCAGTCCTGCTGGGGGGCGCGGAGAGCAGTACGTC. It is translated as CASSPAGGRGEQYV.

The CDR3 sequence: CASSVGQGAGELFF. DNA of the CDR3: TGTGCCAGCAGCGTCGGACAGGGGGCCGGGGAGCTGTTTTTT. This chain joins TRBV9 and TRBJ2-2; 10 bases line up with TRBD1. CDR3 length: 14 amino acids. V was pared by 2 bases and J by 6 bases, with 1 base of the junction left unmatched. Per the germline V gene, CDR1 is SGDLS and CDR2 is YYNGEE.

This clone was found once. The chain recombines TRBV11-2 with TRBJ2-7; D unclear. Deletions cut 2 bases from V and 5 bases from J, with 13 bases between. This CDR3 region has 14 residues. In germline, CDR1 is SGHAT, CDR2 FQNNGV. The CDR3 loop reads CASSLFTGPNEQYF. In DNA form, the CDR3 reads TGTGCCAGCAGCTTATTCACTGGACCTAACGAGCAGTACTTC.

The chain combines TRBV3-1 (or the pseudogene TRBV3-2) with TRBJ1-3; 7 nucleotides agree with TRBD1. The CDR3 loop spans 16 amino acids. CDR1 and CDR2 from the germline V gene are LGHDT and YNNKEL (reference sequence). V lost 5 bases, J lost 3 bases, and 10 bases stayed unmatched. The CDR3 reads CASSKTGTAGGNTIYF. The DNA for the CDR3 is TGTGCCAGCAGCAAAACCGGGACAGCGGGTGGAAACACCATATATTTT.

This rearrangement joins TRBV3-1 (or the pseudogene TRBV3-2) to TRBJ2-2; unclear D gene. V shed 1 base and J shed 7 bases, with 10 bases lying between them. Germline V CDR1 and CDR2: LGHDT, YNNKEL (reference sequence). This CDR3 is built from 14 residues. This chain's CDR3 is CASSQGSWGGELFF. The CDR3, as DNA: TGTGCCAGCAGCCAAGGGAGTTGGGGCGGGGAGCTGTTTTTT.

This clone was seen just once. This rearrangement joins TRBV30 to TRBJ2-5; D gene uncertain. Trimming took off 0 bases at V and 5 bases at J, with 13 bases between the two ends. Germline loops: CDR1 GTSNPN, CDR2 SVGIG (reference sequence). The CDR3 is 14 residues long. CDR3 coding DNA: TGTGCCTGGAGTGTACGTCTCAGTTGGGAGACCCAGTACTTC. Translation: CAWSVRLSWETQYF. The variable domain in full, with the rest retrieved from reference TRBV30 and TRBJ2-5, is SQTIHQWPATLVQPVGSPLSLECTVEGTSNPNLYWYRQAAGRGLQLLFYSVGIGQISSEVPQNLSASRPQDRQFILSSKKLLLSDSGFYLCAWSVRLSWETQYFGPGTRLLVL.

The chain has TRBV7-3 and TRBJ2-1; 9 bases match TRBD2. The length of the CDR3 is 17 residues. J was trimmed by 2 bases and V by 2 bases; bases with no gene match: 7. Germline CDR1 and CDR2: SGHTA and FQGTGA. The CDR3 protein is CASSLYAREGTYNEQFF. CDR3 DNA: TGTGCCAGCAGCTTATATGCGCGGGAGGGAACCTACAATGAGCAGTTCTTC.

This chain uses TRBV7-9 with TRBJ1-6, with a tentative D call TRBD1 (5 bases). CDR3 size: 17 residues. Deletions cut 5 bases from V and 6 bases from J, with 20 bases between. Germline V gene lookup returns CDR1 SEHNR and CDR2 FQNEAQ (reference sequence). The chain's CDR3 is CASSPPGVNPANSPLHF. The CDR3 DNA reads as TGTGCCAGCAGCCCACCGGGGGTCAATCCAGCTAATTCACCCCTCCACTTT.

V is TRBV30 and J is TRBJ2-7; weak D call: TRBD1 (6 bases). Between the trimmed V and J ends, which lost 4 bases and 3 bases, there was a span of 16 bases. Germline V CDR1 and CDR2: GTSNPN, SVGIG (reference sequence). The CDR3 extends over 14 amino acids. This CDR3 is CAWTDRPSFYEQYF. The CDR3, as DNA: TGTGCCTGGACCGACAGGCCTTCCTTCTACGAGCAGTACTTC.

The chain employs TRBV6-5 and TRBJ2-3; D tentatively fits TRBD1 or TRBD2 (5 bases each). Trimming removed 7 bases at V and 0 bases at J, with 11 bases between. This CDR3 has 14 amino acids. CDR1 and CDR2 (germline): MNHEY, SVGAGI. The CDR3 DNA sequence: TGTGCCAGCATGTCTTGGGGGAGCACAGATACGCAGTATTTT. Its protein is CASMSWGSTDTQYF.

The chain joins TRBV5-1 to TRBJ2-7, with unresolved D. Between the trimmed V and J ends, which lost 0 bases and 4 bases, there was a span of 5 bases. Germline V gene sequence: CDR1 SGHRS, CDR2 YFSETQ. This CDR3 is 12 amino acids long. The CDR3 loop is CASSLDLYEQYF. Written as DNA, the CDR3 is TGCGCCAGCAGCTTGGACCTATACGAGCAGTACTTC. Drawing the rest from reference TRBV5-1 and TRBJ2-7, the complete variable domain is KAGVTQTPRYLIKTRGQQVTLSCSPISGHRSVSWYQQTPGQGLQFLFEYFSETQRNKGNFPGRFSGRQFSNSRSEMNVSTLELGDSALYLCASSLDLYEQYFGPGTRLTVT.

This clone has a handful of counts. The CDR3 here is CASSQERWGTFYGYTF. CDR3 in DNA: TGTGCCAGCAGCCAAGAAAGATGGGGGACCTTCTATGGCTACACCTTC. The rearrangement joins TRBV3-1 (or the pseudogene TRBV3-2) to TRBJ1-2; TRBD1 might be the D (5 bases). Germline V gene data show CDR1 as LGHDT and CDR2 as YNNKEL (reference sequence). Trimming stripped 0 bases from V and 4 bases from J, with 15 bases between. The CDR3 extends over 16 amino acids.

This chain's CDR3 is CSVGRLAGSLTDTQYF. CDR3 DNA: TGCAGCGTTGGACGACTAGCGGGGAGTCTCACAGATACGCAGTATTTT. The chain has TRBV29-1 and TRBJ2-3, with 11 bases that match TRBD2. Germline CDR1 reads SQVTM; CDR2 reads ANQGSEA. The CDR3 is 16 residues long. V shed 4 bases and J 2 bases; nucleotides not matched to a gene: 8.

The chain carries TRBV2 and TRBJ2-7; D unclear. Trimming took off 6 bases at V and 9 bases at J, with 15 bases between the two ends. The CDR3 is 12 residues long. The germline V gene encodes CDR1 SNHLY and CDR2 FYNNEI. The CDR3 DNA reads TGTGCCAGCAGCCGCGATAGTCGTAGGCAGTACGTC. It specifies CASSRDSRRQYV.

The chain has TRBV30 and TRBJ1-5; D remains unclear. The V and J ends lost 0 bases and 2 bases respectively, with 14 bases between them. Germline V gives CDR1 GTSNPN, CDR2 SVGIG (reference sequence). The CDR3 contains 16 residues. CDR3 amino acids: CAWSVRGMVGNQPQHF. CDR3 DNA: TGTGCCTGGAGTGTACGGGGAATGGTGGGCAATCAGCCCCAGCATTTT.

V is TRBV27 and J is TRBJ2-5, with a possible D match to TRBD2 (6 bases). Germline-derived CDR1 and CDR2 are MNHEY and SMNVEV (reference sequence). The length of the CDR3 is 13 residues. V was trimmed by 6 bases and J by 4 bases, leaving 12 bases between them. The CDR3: CASRVLGGETQYF. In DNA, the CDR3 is TGTGCCAGCAGGGTCCTGGGGGGAGAGACCCAGTACTTC.

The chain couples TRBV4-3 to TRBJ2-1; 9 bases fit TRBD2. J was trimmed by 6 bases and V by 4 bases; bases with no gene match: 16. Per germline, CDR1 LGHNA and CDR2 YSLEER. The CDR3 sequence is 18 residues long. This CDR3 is CASSLKSPGTSTSNEQFF. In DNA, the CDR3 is TGCGCCAGCAGCCTAAAAAGCCCCGGGACTAGCACATCCAATGAGCAGTTCTTC.

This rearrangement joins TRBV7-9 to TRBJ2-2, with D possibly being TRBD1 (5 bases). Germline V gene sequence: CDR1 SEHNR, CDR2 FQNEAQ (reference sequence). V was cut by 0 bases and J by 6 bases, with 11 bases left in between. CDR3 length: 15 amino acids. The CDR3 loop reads CASSLAFMTAGELFF. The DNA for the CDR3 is TGTGCCAGCAGCTTAGCCTTCATGACAGCCGGGGAGCTGTTTTTT.

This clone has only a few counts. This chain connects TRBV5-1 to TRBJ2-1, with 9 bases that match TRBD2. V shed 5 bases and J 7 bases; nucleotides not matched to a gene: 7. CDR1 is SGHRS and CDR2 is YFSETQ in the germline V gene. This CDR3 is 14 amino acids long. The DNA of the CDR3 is TGCGCCAGCAGAGATGCAGCGGGAGGAAATGAGCAGTTCTTC. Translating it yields CASRDAAGGNEQFF.

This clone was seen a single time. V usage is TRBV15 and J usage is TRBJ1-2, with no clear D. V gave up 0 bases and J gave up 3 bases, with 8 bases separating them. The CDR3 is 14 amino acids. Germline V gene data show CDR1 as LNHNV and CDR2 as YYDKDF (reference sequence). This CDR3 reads CATSREGAHYGYTF. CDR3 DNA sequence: TGTGCCACCAGCAGAGAGGGCGCCCACTATGGCTACACCTTC. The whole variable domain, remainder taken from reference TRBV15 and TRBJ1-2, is DAMVIQNPRYQVTQFGKPVTLSCSQTLNHNVMYWYQQKSSQAPKLLFHYYDKDFNNEADTPDNFQSRRPNTSFCFLDIRSPGLGDTAMYLCATSREGAHYGYTFGSGTRLTVV.

The CDR3 sequence is CASSRGSSNQPQHF. CDR3 coding DNA: TGTGCCAGCTCTCGGGGCAGCAGCAATCAGCCCCAGCATTTT. The gene calls are TRBV18 and TRBJ1-5, with TRBD1 as a possible D gene (5 bases). The V gene lost 6 bases and the J gene lost 1 base, with 10 bases spanning the gap. The germline CDR1 and CDR2 sequences are KGHSH and LQKENI. The length of the CDR3 is 14 residues.

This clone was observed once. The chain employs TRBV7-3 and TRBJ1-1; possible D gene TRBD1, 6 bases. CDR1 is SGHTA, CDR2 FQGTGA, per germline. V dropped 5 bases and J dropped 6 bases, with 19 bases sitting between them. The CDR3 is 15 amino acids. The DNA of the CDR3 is TGTGCCAGCAGCCCTAACCCAGGGGCGCGATCTGAAGCTTTCTTT. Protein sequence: CASSPNPGARSEAFF.

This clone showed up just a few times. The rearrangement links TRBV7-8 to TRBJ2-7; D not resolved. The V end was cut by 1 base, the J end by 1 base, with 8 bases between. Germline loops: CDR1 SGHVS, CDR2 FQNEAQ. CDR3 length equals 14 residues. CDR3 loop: CASSLESSSYEQYV. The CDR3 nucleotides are TGTGCCAGCAGCTTAGAATCCAGTTCCTACGAGCAGTACGTC.